This record concerns one T cell receptor beta chain sequence. Its antigen remains undetermined. It has no much larger one-base neighbor in the sample; base qualities were not kept. The sample comes from a study of T cells after posttransplantation cyclophosphamide (dated by TCRdb to the mid-2010s). Turning to the overall study: Using TRB sequencing, the study followed how the T cell repertoire rebuilt after myeloablative bone marrow transplantation with posttransplantation cyclophosphamide given as GVHD prophylaxis. TRB sequencing was performed on blood from all 35 or so PTCy patients with 1-year posttransplant specimens. Because TRA and TRB clonality correlated tightly in 9 samples, later TCR analyses were limited to TRB. Public TRB sequences were checked against a database of over 3,500 sequences associated with responses to pathogens, tumor antigens, self-antigens and alloantigens. Samples from about 35 PTCy-treated patients, along with samples from some 15 of their related bone marrow donors, underwent antigen receptor sequencing. TRB sequencing was also done on up to 3 additional blood samples from 2 to 5.2 years after transplant in 3 patients, and on pretransplant blood from 4 patients.

Related bone marrow donors provided peripheral blood samples on the day of marrow donation. Naive T cells were defined as viable CD3+CD4+ or CD3+CD8+ cells that were CCR7+CD45RA+CD45RO-CD95-CD27+CD28+. Mononuclear cells from peripheral blood and bone marrow were separated by Ficoll-Hypaque density centrifugation and then cryopreserved. FACS on a FACSAria II was used to sort CD4+ and CD8+ T cells, including the naive and memory subsets. Genomic DNA was the input for TRB sequencing, which was run either with the immunoSEQ assay at survey resolution or with the hsTCRB kit. Per the authors' processing: The immunoSEQ software handled initial read processing, and the LymphoSeq R package was used for repertoire analyses. For each TRB dataset, clonality was calculated as 1 minus normalized Shannon entropy, and the Gini coefficient was computed as well. To infer phenotypes in unsorted samples, TRB sequences from sorted subsets of the recipient or donor were mapped onto unsorted samples from the same recipient. TCRdb stores this immuneACCESS table with in-frame sequences only. Part of the clones is absent; in the studies checked, under half of the shortfall reflects unresolved V genes, and no reason is known for the rest. V, J and clone size reflect that table, while D and trimming were determined from the DNA. The sample yields over 20,000 clones; approximately 98% were counted once. Clones ranked in the top ten supply 0.1% to 0.15% of the sample.

The research as a whole found: Donor-recipient similarity was low at 1-2 months but increased during the first year, and donor CD8+ memory clones often dominated later blood repertoires. Across roughly 45 patients, recipient CMV seropositivity and CMV reactivation were highly associated with TRB clonality; PTCy diversity was similar to CNI/methotrexate controls. The TRB repertoires of T cells infiltrating skin or GI tract showed only limited overlap with the TRB repertoires of T cells in blood.

As encoded in the germline V gene, CDR1 is SGHNT while CDR2 is YENEEA. The CDR3 runs 13 amino acids, cysteine and phenylalanine included. The retained sequence is limited to the CDR3, 39 bases, with the frame set at the first base. Ends trimmed: V by 3 bases, J by 11 bases; bases unmatched to a gene: 9. This TCR was sampled from a man in his forties or fifties in good health, CMV-negative, and a related stem cell transplant donor. The sequencing input was naive CD8+ T cells sorted from PBMCs. This chain is built from TRBV11-3 and TRBJ2-5, and 7 bases in between align with TRBD1. The DNA sequence is as follows: TGTGCCAGCAGCTTGACCCCCGACAGGGAGCAGTACTTC. This sequence encodes CASSLTPDREQYF.